This T cell receptor (beta chain) was recovered during a study of vaccination and CD4 T cells after COVID-19 (dated 2022 in TCRdb). Study-level background: Convalescent patients had a positive SARS-CoV-2 result on nasal swab PCR, and of these patients, several had mild disease and one had severe disease. The spike-specific CD4+ TCR repertoire was compared before and after mRNA vaccination in ten to eleven COVID-19 convalescent patients and a handful of infection-naive healthy vaccine recipients. Post-vaccine blood samples were taken a median of 72 days after the second vaccine dose, with a range of 14 to 241 days. Six males and four females were included in the convalescent cohort, with two Hispanic individuals, seven Caucasians, two Asians and one multiracial person represented. Post-COVID blood samples were collected from convalescent patients a median of approximately 100 days after diagnosis, with a range of about 30 to 180 days. Two doses of either the Pfizer-BioNTech BNT162b2 vaccine (n=8) or the Moderna mRNA-1273 vaccine (n=2) were administered to participants. Summary of the overall study and its limitations: The median number of SARS-CoV-2-reactive clonotypes rose from 20 to 25 after infection to a few dozen after vaccination, but the change was not significant. The study included relatively few convalescent patients and did not analyze early timepoints after natural infection. In convalescent patients, a median approximately 89% of post-vaccine SARS-CoV-2-reactive clones were detected only after vaccination, suggesting vaccine-specific priming. Of the vaccine-specific clones found in convalescent patients, nearly all (304 of 307) were mono-reactive for SARS-CoV-2 spike instead of being cross-reactive with common cold coronaviruses.

The library was prepared using PCR. Sequencer: Illumina iSeq 100. In the paper's pipeline: Non-productive sequences were removed, and CDR3s that did not start with C, did not end with F or W, or were shorter than 7 amino acids were discarded. Similarity between CDR3 sequences was evaluated in R version 3.6.1 using Levenshtein distances (stringdist) and unrooted phylogenetic trees (ape). TCRdb trimmed public reads at Q25 via fastp, called clones via MiXCR and kept in-frame beta chains. Rows are unified per CDR3 protein, each entry keeping the most common DNA and genes. These V and J calls rely on TCRdb rather than the paper's analysis. The sample includes roughly 19,000 distinct CDR3 sequences, with around 63% observed a single time. The top ten hold around 1.1% of the sample. Reading the germline V gene (reference sequence) gives CDR1 DFQATT and CDR2 SNEGSKA. From the cysteine up to the phenylalanine, the CDR3 has a length of 14 residues. The sequence is cut down to CDR3 DNA, 42 bases in frame from base 1. The germline V and J ends show losses of 4 bases and 0 bases respectively, and no gene match explains 4 bases of the junction.

Points on this clonotype: The antigen it recognizes is unknown. It has no much larger one-base neighbor in the sample; base qualities were not kept.

The convalescent patients' positive SARS-CoV-2 PCR tests fell between March and December 2020, which was before the Alpha, Beta and Delta variants emerged in the United States. Ficoll-Paque Plus gradient centrifugation was used to isolate PBMCs from whole blood, and the isolated PBMCs were then either used fresh or cryopreserved at -140C. This TCR came from a human donor who had recovered from COVID-19. The sample in question was CD4+ T cells from blood, obtained after SARS-CoV-2 vaccination. Rearrangement joined TRBV20-1 to TRBJ2-7, and TRBD2 matches 9 of the central bases. The CDR3 reads as follows: CSAIISGGSYEQYF. In nucleotides, the sequence is TGCAGTGCTATAATTAGCGGGGGCTCCTACGAGCAGTACTTC.